These T cell receptor beta chains were read from a single sample in a study of OX40 agonist ivuxolimab in advanced cancers. Measured with immunoSEQ multiplex PCR; TCRdb has only the in-frame clones, and not every one. This table holds about 58,000 clones, around 84% found once. The specimen was CD4+ or CD8+ T cells sorted from blood, collected in a trial of the OX40 agonist ivuxolimab. The receptor source for this set is an adult with an advanced solid tumor such as melanoma, head and neck, liver or kidney cancer. Each CDR3 is given with its conserved first and last residue. D genes are given only for firm matches. Some rows mark clone size as missing; the rest say once, few, many or name a class of expanded clone.

clone_size	v_call	d_call	j_call	cdr3_aa	cdr3_nt
.	TRBV7-9	.	TRBJ1-1	CASSVIAGRNTEAFF	TGTGCCAGCAGCGTTATTGCAGGGAGGAACACTGAAGCTTTCTTT
.	TRBV5-1	.	TRBJ2-3	CASSPGGTDTQYF	TGCGCCAGCAGCCCAGGGGGCACAGATACGCAGTATTTT
.	TRBV7-2	.	TRBJ1-5	CASSWLVGTGNQPQHF	TGTGCCAGCAGCTGGCTAGTGGGGACGGGAAATCAGCCCCAGCATTTT
few	TRBV7-4	.	TRBJ1-5	CASSPHARQSYSNQPQHF	TGTGCCAGCAGCCCGCACGCTAGACAGAGTTATAGCAATCAGCCCCAGCATTTT
.	TRBV6-1	TRBD1	TRBJ1-2	CASSDMTGYGYTF	TGTGCCAGCAGTGATATGACAGGGTATGGCTACACCTTC
.	TRBV18	.	TRBJ1-2	CASSPVQVGTYGYTF	TGTGCCAGCTCACCAGTCCAAGTGGGTACCTATGGCTACACCTTC
.	TRBV6-5	.	TRBJ1-3	CASSYRSAPENTIYF	TGTGCCAGCAGTTACCGATCTGCGCCAGAGAACACCATATATTTT
.	TRBV18	.	TRBJ2-7	CASSRGLAGTNYEQYF	TGTGCCAGCTCCCGAGGGCTGGCAGGCACCAACTACGAGCAGTACTTC
.	TRBV30	.	TRBJ1-6	CAWSVPGVLRSPLHF	TGTGCCTGGAGTGTACCGGGAGTTCTAAGATCACCCCTCCACTTT
.	TRBV18	.	TRBJ2-7	CASSSRDSISYEQYF	TGTGCCAGCTCATCGCGTGACAGCATCTCCTACGAGCAGTACTTC
.	TRBV5-8	.	TRBJ1-4	CASSLTGTNEKLFF	TGTGCCAGCAGCTTAACAGGGACTAATGAAAAACTGTTTTTT
.	TRBV6-1	TRBD2	TRBJ2-1	CASVQAGNGWFF	TGTGCCAGCGTCCAAGCGGGGAACGGGTGGTTCTTC
.	TRBV6-5	TRBD1	TRBJ1-2	CASSYGGGEGAWGYTF	TGTGCCAGCAGTTACGGGGGCGGGGAGGGGGCGTGGGGCTACACCTTC
.	TRBV18	.	TRBJ1-4	CASSRLGINEKLFF	TGTGCCAGCTCCCGACTGGGGATTAATGAAAAACTGTTTTTT
.	TRBV5-4	TRBD1	TRBJ2-3	CASRKQGATDTQYF	TGTGCCAGCAGAAAACAGGGGGCGACAGATACGCAGTATTTT
.	TRBV7-9	.	TRBJ2-5	CASRSIGTSPGTQYF	TGTGCCAGCAGATCGATTGGGACCTCCCCAGGGACCCAGTACTTC